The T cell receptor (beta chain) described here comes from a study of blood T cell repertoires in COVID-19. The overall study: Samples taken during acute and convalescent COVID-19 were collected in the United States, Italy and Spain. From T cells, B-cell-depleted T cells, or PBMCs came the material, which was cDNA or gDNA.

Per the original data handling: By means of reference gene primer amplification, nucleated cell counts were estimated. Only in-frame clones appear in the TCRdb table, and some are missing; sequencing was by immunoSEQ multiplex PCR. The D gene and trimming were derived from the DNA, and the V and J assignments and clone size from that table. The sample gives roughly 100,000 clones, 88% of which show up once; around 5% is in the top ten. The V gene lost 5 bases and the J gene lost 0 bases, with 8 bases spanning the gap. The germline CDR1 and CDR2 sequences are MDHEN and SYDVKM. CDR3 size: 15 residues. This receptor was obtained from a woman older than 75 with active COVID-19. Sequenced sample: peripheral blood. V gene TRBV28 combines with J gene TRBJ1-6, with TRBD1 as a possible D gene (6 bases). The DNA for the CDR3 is TGTGCCAGCAGTATGGACAGCTCCTATAATTCACCCCTCCACTTT. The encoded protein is CASSMDSSYNSPLHF.